The entry below gives a single T cell receptor beta chain sequence along with its context. Under the authors' procedure: Researchers report that nucleated cell counts were estimated from reference gene primer amplification. Some clones are missing from TCRdb's copy, which holds only in-frame ones; the method was immunoSEQ multiplex PCR. D and trimming were read from the DNA, whereas the V and J calls and clone size are those reported in that table. The repertoire holds around 140,000 clones, with approximately 90% as singletons. This record comes from a study of blood T cell repertoires in COVID-19. Study overall: Italy, Spain and the United States were the sources of the convalescent and acute COVID-19 samples.

CDR1 and CDR2 (germline): SGHRS, YFSETQ. Trimming took off 4 bases at V and 4 bases at J, with 12 bases between the two ends. CDR3 size: 14 residues. The material sequenced was peripheral blood. The source is a middle-aged man with active or convalescent COVID-19. The chain uses TRBV5-1 and TRBJ2-1, with D possibly TRBD2 on 5 matching bases. CDR3 nucleotide sequence: TGCGCCAGCAGCGGGAGCCTAACTTACAATGAGCAGTTCTTC. Its translation is CASSGSLTYNEQFF.